This T cell receptor (beta chain) emerged from a study of T cell responses to AZD1222 COVID-19 vaccine. Looking at the study overall: Combined were second doses at about 4 or about 12 weeks. The study's findings and limits: Reports indicate that nearly half of spike-specific TCRs are directed at unmutated variant regions. Clonal diversity may have been underestimated, and the donors were mostly white British, with more females than males.

Sequenced by immunoSEQ multiplex PCR; TCRdb stores in-frame clones only, minus some. The data hold approximately 150,000 clones, with about 89% observed a single time. Notes on this clone: Antigen: not known.

This CDR3 has 17 amino acids. V lost 5 bases to trimming and J lost 5 bases, with 24 bases between them. Germline CDR1 reads MDHEN; CDR2 reads SYDVKM. This chain connects TRBV28 to TRBJ1-2; a possible D gene is TRBD1 (6 bases). The sequencing used peripheral blood, collected on day 0 of AZD1222 vaccination. This receptor was taken from an adult in good health. Here the CDR3 DNA reads TGTGCCAGCAGTCCCCCCTTAGGGGGGCATTCTCGTTATGGCTACACCTTC. This sequence encodes CASSPPLGGHSRYGYTF.